In its sample, the clone carrying this TCR beta chain was seen many times. Antigen: not known. Using its own MiXCR run on the 5' RACE reads, TCRdb lists one record per CDR3 protein. There are approximately 250,000 distinct CDR3 sequences in the sample; 3.6% occur only once, and around 19% lies in the top ten. This entry comes from a study of T cells after yellow fever vaccination. Findings and caveats of the study: Repertoires sorted by FACS could include abundant clonotypes that are contaminants from the bulk population.

The sequences come from PBMCs, collected 15 days after the yellow fever booster vaccination. This receptor was taken from a man aged 18 to 35 who received the YFV17D yellow fever vaccine.

The CDR3 here is CASSLGQALQETQYF. CDR3 coding DNA: TGTGCCAGCAGTTTAGGCCAGGCTTTACAAGAGACCCAGTACTTC. V usage is TRBV27 and J usage is TRBJ2-5, with unresolved D. V was clipped by 2 bases and J by 2 bases, with 12 bases between them. The CDR3 loop spans 15 amino acids. The germline V gene has CDR1 MNHEY and CDR2 SMNVEV (reference sequence).